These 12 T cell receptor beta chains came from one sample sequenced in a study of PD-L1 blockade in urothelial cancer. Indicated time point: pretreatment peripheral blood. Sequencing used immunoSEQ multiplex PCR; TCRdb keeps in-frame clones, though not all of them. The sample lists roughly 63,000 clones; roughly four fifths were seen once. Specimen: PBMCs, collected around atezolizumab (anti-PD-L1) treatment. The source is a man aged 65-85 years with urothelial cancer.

DNA of the CDR3: TGTGCCAGCAGCGTTGGGCCCTTTAACACTGAAGCTTTCTTT. This sequence encodes CASSVGPFNTEAFF. This chain links TRBV9 with TRBJ1-1; D remains unclear. Germline CDR1 and CDR2: SGDLS and YYNGEE. This CDR3 comprises 14 residues. Trimming shortened V by 2 bases and J by 2 bases, and 10 bases separated the two germline ends. The entire variable domain, with the rest obtained from reference TRBV9 and TRBJ1-1, is as follows: DSGVTQTPKHLITATGQRVTLRCSPRSGDLSVYWYQQSLDQGLQFLIQYYNGEERAKGNILERFSAQQFPDLHSELNLSSLELGDSALYFCASSVGPFNTEAFFGQGTRLTVV.

This CDR3 is CASSSDGTYGYTF. The CDR3 DNA reads TGTGCCAGCAGCTCAGACGGGACTTATGGCTACACCTTC. The V gene is TRBV11-3, the J gene TRBJ1-2, with a weak D call TRBD1 (5 bases). Germline V gene sequence: CDR1 SGHNT, CDR2 YENEEA. The V and J ends lost 4 bases and 5 bases respectively, with 11 bases between them. The CDR3 spans 13 residues.

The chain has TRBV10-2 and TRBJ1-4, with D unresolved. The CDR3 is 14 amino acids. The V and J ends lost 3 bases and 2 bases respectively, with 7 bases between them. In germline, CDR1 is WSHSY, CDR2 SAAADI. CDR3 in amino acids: CASSEIATNEKLFF. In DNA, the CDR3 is TGCGCCAGCAGTGAAATAGCCACTAATGAAAAACTGTTTTTT.

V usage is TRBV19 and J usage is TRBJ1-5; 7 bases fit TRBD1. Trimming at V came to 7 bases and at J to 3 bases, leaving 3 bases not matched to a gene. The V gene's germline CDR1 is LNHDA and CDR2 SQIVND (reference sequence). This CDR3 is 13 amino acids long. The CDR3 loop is CASTRGNNQPQHF. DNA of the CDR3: TGTGCCAGTACCAGGGGGAACAATCAGCCCCAGCATTTT.

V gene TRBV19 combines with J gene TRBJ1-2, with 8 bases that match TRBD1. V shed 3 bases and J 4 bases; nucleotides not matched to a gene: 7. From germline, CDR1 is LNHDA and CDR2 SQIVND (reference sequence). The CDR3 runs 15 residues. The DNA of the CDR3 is TGTGCCAGTAGTATGGACACAGGGGGGGTCTATGGCTACACCTTC. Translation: CASSMDTGGVYGYTF.

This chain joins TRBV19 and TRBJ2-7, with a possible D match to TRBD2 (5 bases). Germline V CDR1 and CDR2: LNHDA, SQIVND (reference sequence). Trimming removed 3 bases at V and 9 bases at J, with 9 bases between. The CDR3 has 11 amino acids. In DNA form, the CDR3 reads TGTGCCAGTAGTATGGCGGGCTCGCAGTACTTC. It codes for CASSMAGSQYF.

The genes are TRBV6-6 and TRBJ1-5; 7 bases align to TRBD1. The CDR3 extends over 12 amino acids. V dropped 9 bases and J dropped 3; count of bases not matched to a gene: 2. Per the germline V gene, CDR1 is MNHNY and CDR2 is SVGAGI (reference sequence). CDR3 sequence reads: CASGTANQPQHF. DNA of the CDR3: TGTGCCAGTGGGACAGCCAATCAGCCCCAGCATTTT.

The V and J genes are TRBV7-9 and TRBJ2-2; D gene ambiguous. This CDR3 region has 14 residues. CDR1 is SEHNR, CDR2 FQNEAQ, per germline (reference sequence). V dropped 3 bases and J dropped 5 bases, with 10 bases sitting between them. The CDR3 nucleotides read TGTGCCAGCAGCTTCAGACTTGAAACCGGGGAGCTGTTTTTT. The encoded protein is CASSFRLETGELFF.

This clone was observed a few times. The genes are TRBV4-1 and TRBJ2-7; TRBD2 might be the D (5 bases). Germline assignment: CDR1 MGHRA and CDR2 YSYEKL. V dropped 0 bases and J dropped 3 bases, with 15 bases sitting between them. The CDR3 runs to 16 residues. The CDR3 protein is CASSQDHASSSYEQYF. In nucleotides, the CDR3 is TGCGCCAGCAGCCAAGATCACGCTAGCTCTAGCTACGAGCAGTACTTC.

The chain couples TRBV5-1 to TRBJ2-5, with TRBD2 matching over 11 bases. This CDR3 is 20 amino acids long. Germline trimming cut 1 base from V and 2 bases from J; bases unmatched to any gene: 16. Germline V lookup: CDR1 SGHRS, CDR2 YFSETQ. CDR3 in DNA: TGCGCCAGCAGCTTGTGGACAGGGGAACTAGCGGGAGCAAGGCAAGAGACCCAGTACTTC. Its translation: CASSLWTGELAGARQETQYF. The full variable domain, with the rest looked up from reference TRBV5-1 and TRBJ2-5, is KAGVTQTPRYLIKTRGQQVTLSCSPISGHRSVSWYQQTPGQGLQFLFEYFSETQRNKGNFPGRFSGRQFSNSRSEMNVSTLELGDSALYLCASSLWTGELAGARQETQYFGPGTRLLVL.

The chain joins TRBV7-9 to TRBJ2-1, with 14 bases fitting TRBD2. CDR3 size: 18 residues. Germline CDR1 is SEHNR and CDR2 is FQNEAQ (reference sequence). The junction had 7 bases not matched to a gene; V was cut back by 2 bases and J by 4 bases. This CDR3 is CASSLPRRLAGGYNEQFF. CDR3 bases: TGTGCCAGCAGCTTACCCCGGCGACTAGCGGGAGGGTACAATGAGCAGTTCTTC.

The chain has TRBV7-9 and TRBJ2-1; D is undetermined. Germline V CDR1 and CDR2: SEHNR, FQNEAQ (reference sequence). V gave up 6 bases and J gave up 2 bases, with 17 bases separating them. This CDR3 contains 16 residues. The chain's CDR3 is CASSPRSVRTYNEQFF. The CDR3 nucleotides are TGTGCCAGCAGTCCCCGGAGCGTGCGGACCTACAATGAGCAGTTCTTC.